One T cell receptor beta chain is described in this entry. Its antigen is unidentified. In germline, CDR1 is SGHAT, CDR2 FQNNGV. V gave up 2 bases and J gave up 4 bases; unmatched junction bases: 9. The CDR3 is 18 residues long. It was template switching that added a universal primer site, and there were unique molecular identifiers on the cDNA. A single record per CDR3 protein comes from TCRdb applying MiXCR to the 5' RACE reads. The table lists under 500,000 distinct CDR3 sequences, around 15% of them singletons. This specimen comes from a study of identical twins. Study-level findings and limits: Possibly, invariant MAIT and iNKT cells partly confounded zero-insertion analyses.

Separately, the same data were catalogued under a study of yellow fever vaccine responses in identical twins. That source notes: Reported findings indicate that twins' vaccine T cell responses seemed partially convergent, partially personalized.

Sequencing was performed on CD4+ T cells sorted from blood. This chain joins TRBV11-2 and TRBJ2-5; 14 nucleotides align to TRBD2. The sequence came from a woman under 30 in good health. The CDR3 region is CASSLFRLGLAGGETQYF. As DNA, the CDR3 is TGTGCCAGCAGCTTATTTAGGCTCGGACTAGCGGGAGGAGAGACCCAGTACTTC.